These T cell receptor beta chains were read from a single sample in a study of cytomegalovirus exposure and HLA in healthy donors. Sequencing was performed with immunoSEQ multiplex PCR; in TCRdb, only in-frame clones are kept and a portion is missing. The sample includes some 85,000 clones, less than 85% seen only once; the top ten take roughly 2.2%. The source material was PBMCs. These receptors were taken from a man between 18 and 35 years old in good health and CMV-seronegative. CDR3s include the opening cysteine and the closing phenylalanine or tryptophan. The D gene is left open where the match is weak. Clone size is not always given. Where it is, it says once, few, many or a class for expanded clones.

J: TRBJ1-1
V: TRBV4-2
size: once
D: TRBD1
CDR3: CASSRRDRVEAFF
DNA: TGTGCCAGCAGCCGCCGTGACAGGGTTGAAGCTTTCTTT

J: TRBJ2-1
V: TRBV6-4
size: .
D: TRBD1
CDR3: CASRGQGLANEQFF
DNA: TGTGCCAGCAGGGGACAGGGCTTAGCCAATGAGCAGTTCTTC

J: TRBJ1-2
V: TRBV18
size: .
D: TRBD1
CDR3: CASSPETGGYGYTF
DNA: TGTGCCAGCTCCCCGGAGACAGGGGGGTATGGCTACACCTTC

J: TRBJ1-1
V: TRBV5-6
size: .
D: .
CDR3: CASGEAGRSSEAFF
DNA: TGTGCCAGCGGCGAAGCTGGCAGGTCGAGTGAAGCTTTCTTT

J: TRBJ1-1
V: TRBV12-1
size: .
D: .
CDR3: CASSHRSF
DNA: TGTGCCAGCAGCCATCGGTCGTTT

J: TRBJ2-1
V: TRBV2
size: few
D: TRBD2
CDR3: CASSLTSQPYNEQFF
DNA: TGTGCCAGCAGTTTGACTAGCCAGCCCTACAATGAGCAGTTCTTC

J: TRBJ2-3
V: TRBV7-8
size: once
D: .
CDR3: CASSLAGSTDTQYF
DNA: TGTGCCAGCAGCTTAGCCGGGTCCACAGATACGCAGTATTTT

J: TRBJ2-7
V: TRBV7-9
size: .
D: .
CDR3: CASSLVVSAYEQYF
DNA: TGTGCCAGCAGCTTAGTCGTTTCTGCCTACGAGCAGTACTTC

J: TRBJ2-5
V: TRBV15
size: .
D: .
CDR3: CATSARQGREETQYF
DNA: TGTGCCACCAGCGCCCGCCAGGGGCGGGAAGAGACCCAGTACTTC

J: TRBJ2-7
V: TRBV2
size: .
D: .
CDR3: CASTQRLGIGTYEQYF
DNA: TGTGCCAGCACTCAACGACTAGGGATCGGGACCTACGAGCAGTACTTC

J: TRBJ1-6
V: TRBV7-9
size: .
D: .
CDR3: CASSPGGQTSPLHF
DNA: TGTGCCAGCAGCCCGGGGGGGCAGACTTCACCCCTCCACTTT

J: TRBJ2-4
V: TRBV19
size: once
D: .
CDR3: CATVSRENIQYF
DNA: TGTGCCACCGTTAGCCGGGAAAACATTCAGTACTTC

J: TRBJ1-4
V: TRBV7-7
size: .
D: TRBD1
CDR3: CASSLGRGREEKLFF
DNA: TGTGCTAGCAGCTTAGGGAGGGGGCGCGAGGAAAAACTGTTTTTT

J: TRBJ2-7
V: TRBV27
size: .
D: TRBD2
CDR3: CASRKPGLAGDYEQYF
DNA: TGTGCCAGCAGAAAGCCCGGACTAGCGGGAGACTACGAGCAGTACTTC

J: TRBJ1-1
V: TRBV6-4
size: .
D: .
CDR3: CASRAQGNTEAFF
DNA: TGTGCCAGCAGGGCGCAGGGGAACACTGAAGCTTTCTTT

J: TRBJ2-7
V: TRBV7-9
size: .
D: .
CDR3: CASTSTTSYEQYF
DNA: TGTGCCAGCACCTCCACGACTTCCTACGAGCAGTACTTC

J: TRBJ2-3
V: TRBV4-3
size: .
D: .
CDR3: CASSPRLVADTQYF
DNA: TGCGCCAGCAGCCCCCGTCTGGTCGCGGATACGCAGTATTTT

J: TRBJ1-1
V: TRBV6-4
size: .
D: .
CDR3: CASSDSDSVTEAFF
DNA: TGTGCCAGCAGTGACTCGGACAGCGTCACTGAAGCTTTCTTT

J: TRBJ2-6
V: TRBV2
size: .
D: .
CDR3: CASSQGRGSGANVLTF
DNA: TGTGCCAGCAGTCAGGGGAGGGGGTCTGGGGCCAACGTCCTGACTTTC

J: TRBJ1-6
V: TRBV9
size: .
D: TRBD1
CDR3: CASSVLGTENSPLHF
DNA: TGTGCCAGCAGCGTCCTGGGGACAGAAAATTCACCCCTCCACTTT